Given below is one TCR beta chain in context. The data were taken from a study of cytotoxic CD8 clonotypes in ibrutinib-treated CLL. Trimming removed 11 bases from V and 4 bases from J, with 17 bases in between. CDR1 is MNHEY and CDR2 is SVGAGI in the germline V gene. The CDR3 is made up of 13 amino acids. Method: immunoSEQ multiplex PCR; TCRdb's copy keeps in-frame clones and lacks some. The data hold under 300,000 clones, with roughly 76% observed a single time. The sequence was collected from a human donor with chronic lymphocytic leukemia. Sequenced here: PBMCs, sampled at disease progression, from a patient treated with ibrutinib. The rearrangement links TRBV6-5 to TRBJ1-1; tentative D call: TRBD1 (6 bases). CDR3 in DNA: TGTGCCCCGGGCAGGGGAAGGATCACTGAAGCTTTCTTT. Its translation is CAPGRGRITEAFF.